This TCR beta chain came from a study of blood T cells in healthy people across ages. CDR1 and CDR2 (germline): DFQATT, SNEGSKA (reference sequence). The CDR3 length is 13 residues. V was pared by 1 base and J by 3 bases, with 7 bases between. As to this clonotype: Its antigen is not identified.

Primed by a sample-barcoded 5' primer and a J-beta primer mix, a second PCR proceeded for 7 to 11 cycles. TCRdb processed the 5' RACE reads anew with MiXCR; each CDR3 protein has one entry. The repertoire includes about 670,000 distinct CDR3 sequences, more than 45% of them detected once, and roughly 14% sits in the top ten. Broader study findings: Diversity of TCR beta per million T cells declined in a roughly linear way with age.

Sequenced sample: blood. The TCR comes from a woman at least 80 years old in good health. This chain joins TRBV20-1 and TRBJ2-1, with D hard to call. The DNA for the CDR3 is TGCAGTGCTAGAGTAGGGCTCTACAATGAGCAGTTCTTC. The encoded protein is CSARVGLYNEQFF.